The entry below describes one T cell receptor (beta chain). The antigen is unknown. The protocol was immunoSEQ multiplex PCR, while the TCRdb copy is restricted to in-frame clones and leaves out a portion. The table has about 47,000 clones, approximately 79% seen once. These data come from a study of T cells in tumors after PD-1 blockade. The wider study: Patients received pembrolizumab 200 mg every 3 weeks or cemiplimab 350 mg every 2 weeks. During anti-PD-1 treatment, some patients continued daily vismodegib 150 mg. Study-level results: Some novel exhausted tumor clones appeared in pre-treatment blood, suggesting peripheral recruitment.

Template: tumor biopsy or peripheral blood genomic DNA, about 616-6,500 ng per sample. V lost 3 bases and J 5 bases, leaving 8 bases between the germline ends. This CDR3 comprises 13 residues. Per the germline V gene, CDR1 is MNHEY and CDR2 is SMNVEV (reference sequence). The TCR originated in a human donor with advanced basal cell or squamous cell carcinoma (not recorded which). The sequenced sample was PBMCs, obtained before anti-PD-1 therapy. The V and J genes are TRBV27 and TRBJ2-1; no definite D call. CDR3 region: CASSFGRNNEQFF. The CDR3, as DNA: TGTGCCAGCAGTTTCGGACGGAACAATGAGCAGTTCTTC.